Listed below are T cell receptor beta chains from one sample, sequenced in a study of T cell responses to AZD1222 COVID-19 vaccine. Repertoires were generated with immunoSEQ multiplex PCR, while TCRdb's copy carries only in-frame clones and drops some. The data show roughly 180,000 clones, 91% seen once. This specimen was peripheral blood, taken 28 days after the second AZD1222 dose. All receptors derive from an adult who received the AZD1222 COVID-19 vaccine. Both conserved end residues are part of each CDR3. D genes are given only for firm matches. Size tells how often a clone was seen (once, few, many) or the class of an expanded clone, and some rows leave it out.

>TRBJ1-2|NA|NA|TRBV18
TGTGCCAGCTCACCACCACCCCGGGGCAACTATGGCTACACCTTC
CASSPPPRGNYGYTF
>TRBJ1-6|NA|NA|TRBV4-2
TGTGCCAGTTCCCACCCGAATTCACCCCTCCACTTT
CASSHPNSPLHF
>TRBJ1-1|NA|NA|TRBV3-1/TRBV3-2
TGTGCCAGCAGCCTTAAGACATCGATGTCTGAAGCTTTCTTT
CASSLKTSMSEAFF
>TRBJ1-4|NA|TRBD1|TRBV3-1/TRBV3-2
TGTGCCAGCAGCCAAGCGCGACAGGGGTCAAAACTGTTTTTT
CASSQARQGSKLFF
>TRBJ1-2|NA|NA|TRBV27
TGTGCCAGCAGTTTATCCCGGACAGCGTCGGGGGGCTACACCTTC
CASSLSRTASGGYTF
>TRBJ1-5|once|NA|TRBV3-1/TRBV3-2
TGTGCCAGCAGCCGGTCGGGGGGCAATCAGCCCCAGCATTTT
CASSRSGGNQPQHF
>TRBJ1-1|few|NA|TRBV27
TGTGCCAGCAGTCTAGGTTCACAGGGTGAAGCTTTCTTT
CASSLGSQGEAFF
>TRBJ1-5|NA|NA|TRBV13
TGTGCCAGCAGCTTAAGAGGAGGTCAGCCCCAGCATTTT
CASSLRGGQPQHF
>TRBJ1-2|few|NA|TRBV5-6
TGTGCCAGCAGCTTGTCTTCAACGGGCTACACCTTC
CASSLSSTGYTF
>TRBJ1-1|NA|NA|TRBV5-1
TGCGCCAGCAGCTTGGGCAGGGAGTACACTGAAGCTTTCTTT
CASSLGREYTEAFF
>TRBJ2-3|NA|TRBD1|TRBV5-4
TGTGCCAGCAGCTCCTGGCAGGGGGCCACAGATACGCAGTATTTT
CASSSWQGATDTQYF